The present T cell receptor beta chain was sequenced within a study of T cell responses to AZD1222 COVID-19 vaccine. Regarding the study as a whole: Clonal diversity was possibly underestimated, and the donors were mostly white British, with more females. Dominant at 160-218 and 743-854, vaccine-associated CD4 TCRs also spanned spike.

The V gene's germline CDR1 is SGHNT and CDR2 YYREEE (reference sequence). The CDR3 spans 16 residues. The V and J ends lost 3 bases and 7 bases, in that order; junction bases with no gene match: 15. In its sample, this clone was seen a few times. Its antigen is undetermined. Produced via immunoSEQ multiplex PCR; TCRdb's table is partial and in-frame only. This sample carries 140,000 to 150,000 clones, 70% to 90% of them seen once, and the ten largest clones take around 7.8%. Sequencing was performed on peripheral blood, taken on day 0 of AZD1222 vaccination. The TCR sequence derives from an adult in good health. J is TRBJ2-7 and V is TRBV5-4; TRBD2 matches 8 bases. The CDR3: CASSSHLSGGPEEQYF. CDR3 DNA: TGTGCCAGCAGCTCACACCTCTCGGGAGGGCCGGAAGAGCAGTACTTC.